A single sample is the source of the 10 T cell receptor beta chains below, sequenced in a study of blood T cell repertoires in COVID-19. The table came from immunoSEQ multiplex PCR; TCRdb's copy has only in-frame clones and leaves some out. Seen here are about 220,000 clones, 85% to 90% observed once, and the top ten hold about 3%. The sequencing sample was made of PBMCs or T cells enriched from blood (not recorded which). The source of these receptors is a woman between 18 and 29 years old in a cohort exposed to, infected with or recovered from COVID-19 (not recorded which).

The chain joins TRBV5-5 to TRBJ2-6; a weak D match, TRBD2 (5 bases). V was shortened by 1 base and J by 0 bases, with 8 bases between the two germline ends. The CDR3 runs 16 residues. The germline V gene has CDR1 SGHKS and CDR2 YYEKEE (reference sequence). The CDR3 nucleotides are TGTGCCAGCAGCTTGTCGGGAAGCTCTGGGGCCAACGTCCTGACTTTC. It yields the protein CASSLSGSSGANVLTF.

The chain uses TRBV10-1 and TRBJ1-6; 10 bases align to TRBD1. This CDR3 contains 20 residues. The ends lost 0 bases at V and 1 base at J; junction bases unmatched: 9. CDR1 and CDR2 (germline): WNHNN, SYGVQD (reference sequence). CDR3 in DNA: TGCGCCAGCAGTGAGTCGATCCCCCGGGACAGGGGTTCCTATAATTCACCCCTCCACTTT. This translates into CASSESIPRDRGSYNSPLHF.

In this sample, this clone turned up once. This chain connects TRBV27 to TRBJ2-7, with a possible D match to TRBD1 (6 bases). Germline CDR1 and CDR2: MNHEY and SMNVEV (reference sequence). Trimming removed 5 bases at V and 3 bases at J, with 14 bases between. The CDR3 has 14 amino acids. The CDR3: CASSLNRDVYEQYF. The CDR3 nucleotides are TGTGCCAGCAGTCTTAACAGGGATGTCTACGAGCAGTACTTC.

The chain combines TRBV9 with TRBJ2-1; D unclear. V lost 0 bases, J lost 5 bases, and 12 bases lay in between. The CDR3 runs to 15 residues. Germline loops: CDR1 SGDLS, CDR2 YYNGEE. Written as DNA, the CDR3 is TGTGCCAGCAGCGTAGACGTTCGGTCCGACAATGAGCAGTTCTTC. Translation: CASSVDVRSDNEQFF.

V usage is TRBV24-1 and J usage is TRBJ2-1, with 13 bases fitting TRBD2. The V segment lost 6 bases and the J segment 7 bases; nucleotides outside the gene matches: 8. Germline-derived CDR1 and CDR2 are KGHDR and SFDVKD. This CDR3 is 16 amino acids long. CDR3 nucleotide sequence: TGTGCCACCAGTACTAGCGGGAGGGCCGTGGAGAATGAGCAGTTCTTC. Amino acids: CATSTSGRAVENEQFF.

The chain employs TRBV5-1 and TRBJ1-3; 7 bases fit TRBD1. Germline V CDR1 and CDR2: SGHRS, YFSETQ. V shed 0 bases, J shed 0 bases, and the junction held 9 bases outside the gene matches. This CDR3 is built from 18 residues. The CDR3 DNA sequence: TGCGCCAGCAGCTTGGACCCACAGGGGACCGTCTCTGGAAACACCATATATTTT. Translating it yields CASSLDPQGTVSGNTIYF.

On this clone: The junction differs from germline at one of its ends, possibly a read error. V is TRBV7-7 and J is TRBJ2-1, with TRBD2 matching 11 bases. CDR1 is SSHAT and CDR2 is FNYEAQ in the germline V gene (reference sequence). This CDR3 has 15 residues. The CDR3 region is CASSHLAGGENEQFF. The CDR3, as DNA: TGTGCTAGCAGCCATCTAGCGGGAGGAGAGAATGAGCAGTTCTTC.

V and J are TRBV19 and TRBJ1-3; the D gene is possibly TRBD1 (5 bases). This CDR3 contains 13 residues. The V end lost 8 bases, the J end lost 3 bases, and 11 bases lay between the germline ends. Germline CDR1 LNHDA, CDR2 SQIVND (reference sequence). CDR3 nucleotides: TGTGCCAGTGCAGGGATTATTGGAAACACCATATATTTT. Its protein is CASAGIIGNTIYF.

This chain connects TRBV4-1 to TRBJ2-3; D call uncertain. Trimming removed 0 bases from V and 1 base from J, with 14 bases in between. The CDR3 has 17 amino acids. CDR1 MGHRA and CDR2 YSYEKL come from the germline V gene. The CDR3 DNA sequence: TGCGCCAGCAGCCAAGAACCCCTCCGACGGGGCACAGATACGCAGTATTTT. Protein: CASSQEPLRRGTDTQYF.

The V and J genes are TRBV29-1 and TRBJ1-3; 9 nucleotides match TRBD1. This CDR3 is 15 amino acids long. After removal of 6 bases from V and 1 base from J, the junction contained 7 bases not matched to a gene. The germline V gene has CDR1 SQVTM and CDR2 ANQGSEA. Written as DNA, the CDR3 is TGCAGCGTCGCCGGGACAGGGACATCTGGAAACACCATATATTTT. Translated: CSVAGTGTSGNTIYF.